This T cell receptor beta chain is drawn from a study of CD8 T cells in Susac syndrome. A quantity of about 0.45 to 1 ug RNA underwent reverse transcription using random hexamers. Amplification of TCR beta CDR3 spanned 54 Vbeta and 13 Jbeta via immunoSEQ multiplex PCR. TCRdb re-called the immunoSEQ multiplex PCR reads through MiXCR, storing one row per CDR3 protein. Of roughly 180,000 distinct CDR3 sequences listed, about 94% were seen once; the top ten hold less than 0.12%. Findings and limits, study-wide: An acknowledgment was made by the study that its TCR sequencing and HLA analysis involved relatively few individuals.

As for this clonotype: Its target is not known.

V lost 6 bases and J 9 bases, leaving 12 bases between the germline ends. The CDR3 runs to 12 residues. Per germline, CDR1 LGHDT and CDR2 YNNKEL (reference sequence). Sequencing of TCR beta drew on CD8+ and CD4+ T cells from blood. TEMRA cells were FACS-enriched, while CD8+ and CD4+ T cells were negatively isolated. This sequence originates from a human donor in good health. Sequencing input: CD4+ T cells from PBMCs. This chain links TRBV3-1 with TRBJ2-1, with a tentative D call TRBD1 (8 bases). CDR3: CASRQGGREQFF. DNA of the CDR3: TGTGCCAGCAGACAGGGGGGGCGTGAGCAGTTCTTC.